This T cell receptor (beta chain) comes out of a study of T cells in localized non-small cell lung cancer. Findings and caveats of the study: A median of 57 of the top 100 tumor clones appeared in adjacent lung, which was paired and uninvolved. Only one tumor region was sequenced, so heterogeneity remains possible. Clonality peaked in uninvolved adjacent lung rather than tumor.

V shed 7 bases and J shed 5 bases, with 15 bases lying between them. CDR3 size: 15 residues. Germline V gene lookup returns CDR1 MNHEY and CDR2 SMNVEV (reference sequence). Concerning this clone: Its antigen is as yet unknown.

Method: immunoSEQ multiplex PCR; TCRdb's copy keeps in-frame clones and lacks some. Found here are fewer than 35,000 clones, about nine tenths of them singletons; the top ten hold roughly 17%. The material sequenced was peripheral blood mononuclear cells, taken before any cancer treatment. The genes are TRBV27 and TRBJ1-6; possible D gene TRBD1, 6 bases. The sequence derives from a man between 40 and 70 years old with stage III lung adenocarcinoma. The CDR3 loop is CASTERRQDNSPLHF. The CDR3 DNA reads as TGTGCCAGCACCGAACGTCGACAGGATAATTCACCCCTCCACTTT.